Here is one TCR beta chain with its context. The antigen remains unidentified. The read finishes 3 residues shy of the CDR3 end, and the germline J gene is used to complete it. Germline trimming cut 1 base from V and 4 bases from J; bases unmatched to any gene: 4. This CDR3 has 16 amino acids. From germline, CDR1 is ENHRY and CDR2 SYGVKD. Using immunoSEQ multiplex PCR, the repertoire was profiled, and TCRdb retains in-frame clones only, with some absent. The sample's table shows 22,000 or so clones. This specimen belongs to a study of T cells in women clearing cervical HPV infection. Study-wide points: Richness differences could reflect unmeasured T-cell content per sample.

Each participant carried one incident cervical HPV16 infection only. The sequencing sample was made of blood buffy coat. The chain recombines TRBV10-3 with TRBJ2-2, with 9 nucleotides matching TRBD1. The receptor's source is a woman aged 18-69 years with a cervical HPV16 infection that either progressed to CIN3+ or cleared (not recorded which). The CDR3 spells CAISELGQGSTGELFF. The DNA read from the CDR3 is TGTGCCATCAGTGAGTTGGGACAGGGAAGCACCGGGGAG.